The 6 T cell receptor beta chains listed next were all sequenced from one sample in a study of cytomegalovirus exposure and HLA in healthy donors. This PCR relied on a set of 60 Vbeta primers and 13 Jbeta primers. Data came from immunoSEQ multiplex PCR; TCRdb stores just in-frame clones and leaves some out. The table shows about 150,000 clones, with around 80% occurring only once. The specimen was PBMCs. The receptors shown here come from a man aged 30 to 39 in good health and CMV-seropositive.

Only a few counts were recorded for this clone. The rearrangement joins TRBV5-1 to TRBJ1-1; no firm D call. CDR1 and CDR2 from the germline V gene are SGHRS and YFSETQ. This CDR3 region has 14 residues. Trimming took 1 base from V and 2 from J, leaving 9 bases between them. In DNA, the CDR3 is TGCGCCAGCAGCTTGATAGCACCTAACACTGAAGCTTTCTTT. The encoded protein is CASSLIAPNTEAFF.

This chain joins TRBV15 and TRBJ2-3; no reliable D call. This CDR3 contains 12 residues. CDR1 is LNHNV and CDR2 is YYDKDF in the germline V gene (reference sequence). With 5 bases removed from V and 0 bases from J, the gap between germline ends came to 3 bases. The CDR3 spells CATSGSTDTQYF. CDR3 nucleotides: TGTGCCACCAGCGGCAGCACAGATACGCAGTATTTT.

V gene TRBV7-9 combines with J gene TRBJ1-5; a possible D gene is TRBD1 (6 bases). The V end lost 6 bases, the J end lost 4 bases, and 16 bases lay between the germline ends. Germline CDR1 and CDR2: SEHNR and FQNEAQ (reference sequence). The CDR3 runs 15 residues. CDR3 sequence reads: CASSLNMGTNQPQHF. In DNA, the CDR3 is TGTGCCAGCAGTTTGAACATGGGGACAAATCAGCCCCAGCATTTT. Together with reference TRBV7-9 and TRBJ1-5, the CDR3 gives the full variable domain: DTGVSQNPRHKITKRGQNVTFRCDPISEHNRLYWYRQTLGQGPEFLTYFQNEAQLEKSRLLSDRFSAERPKGSFSTLEIQRTEQGDSAMYLCASSLNMGTNQPQHFGDGTRLSIL.

This sequence joins TRBV19 and TRBJ2-1, with 10 bases identical to TRBD2. CDR3 length: 15 amino acids. Germline V CDR1 and CDR2: LNHDA, SQIVND (reference sequence). V shed 10 bases and J 5 bases; nucleotides not matched to a gene: 11. The CDR3 coding sequence is TGTGCCATTGATAGCGGGAGGTTAGGTGACAATGAGCAGTTCTTC. Translated, it gives CAIDSGRLGDNEQFF. Complete variable domain (other parts from reference TRBV19 and TRBJ2-1): DGGITQSPKYLFRKEGQNVTLSCEQNLNHDAMYWYRQDPGQGLRLIYYSQIVNDFQKGDIAEGYSVSREKKESFPLTVTSAQKNPTAFYLCAIDSGRLGDNEQFFGPGTRLTVL.

The V and J genes are TRBV30 and TRBJ2-2, with D maybe TRBD1 (5 bases). Germline V gene lookup returns CDR1 GTSNPN and CDR2 SVGIG (reference sequence). The V end was cut by 5 bases, the J end by 2 bases, with 9 bases between. The CDR3 has 13 amino acids. DNA for the CDR3: TGTGCCTGGGACAGCCTTAACACCGGGGAGCTGTTTTTT. Translating it yields CAWDSLNTGELFF.

The chain couples TRBV2 to TRBJ1-3; no clear D gene. Per germline, CDR1 SNHLY and CDR2 FYNNEI. The CDR3 spans 14 residues. V was shortened by 5 bases and J by 2 bases, with 10 bases between the two germline ends. The CDR3 protein is CASSMAETGNTIYF. CDR3 nucleotide sequence: TGTGCCAGCAGTATGGCGGAAACTGGAAACACCATATATTTT.